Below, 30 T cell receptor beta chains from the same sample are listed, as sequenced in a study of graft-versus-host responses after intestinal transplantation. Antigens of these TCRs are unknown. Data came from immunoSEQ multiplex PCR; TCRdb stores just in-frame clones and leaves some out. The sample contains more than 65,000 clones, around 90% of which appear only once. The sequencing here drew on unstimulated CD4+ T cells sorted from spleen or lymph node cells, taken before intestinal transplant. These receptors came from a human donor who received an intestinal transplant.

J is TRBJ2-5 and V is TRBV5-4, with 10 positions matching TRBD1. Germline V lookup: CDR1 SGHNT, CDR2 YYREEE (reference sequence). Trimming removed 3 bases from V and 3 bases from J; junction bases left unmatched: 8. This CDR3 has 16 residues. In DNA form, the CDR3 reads TGTGCCAGCAGCTCACCGGGACAGGGGTCGGAAGAGACCCAGTACTTC. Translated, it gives CASSSPGQGSEETQYF. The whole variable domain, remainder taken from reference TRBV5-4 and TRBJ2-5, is ETGVTQSPTHLIKTRGQQVTLRCSSQSGHNTVSWYQQALGQGPQFIFQYYREEENGRGNFPPRFSGLQFPNYSSELNVNALELDDSALYLCASSSPGQGSEETQYFGPGTRLLVL.

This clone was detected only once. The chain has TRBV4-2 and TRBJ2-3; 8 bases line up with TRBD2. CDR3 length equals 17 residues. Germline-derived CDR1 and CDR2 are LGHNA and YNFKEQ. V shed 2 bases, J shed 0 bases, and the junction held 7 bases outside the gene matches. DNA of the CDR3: TGTGCCAGCAGCCAAACAAGAAGCGGGAGCAGCACAGATACGCAGTATTTT. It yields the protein CASSQTRSGSSTDTQYF.

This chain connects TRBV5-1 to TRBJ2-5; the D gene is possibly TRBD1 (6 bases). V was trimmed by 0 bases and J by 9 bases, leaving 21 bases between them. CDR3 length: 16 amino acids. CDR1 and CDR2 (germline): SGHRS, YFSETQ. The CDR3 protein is CASSLAPTGQLVAQYF. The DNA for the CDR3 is TGCGCCAGCAGCTTGGCCCCGACTGGACAGCTGGTGGCCCAGTACTTC.

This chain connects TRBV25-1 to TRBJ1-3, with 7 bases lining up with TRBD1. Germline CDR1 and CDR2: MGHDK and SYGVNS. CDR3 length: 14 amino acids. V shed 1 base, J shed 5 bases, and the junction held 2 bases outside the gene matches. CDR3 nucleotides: TGTGCCAGCAGTGAATTGGGACAGAGAAACACCATATATTTT. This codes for CASSELGQRNTIYF. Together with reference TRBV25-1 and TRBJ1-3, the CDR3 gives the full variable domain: EADIYQTPRYLVIGTGKKITLECSQTMGHDKMYWYQQDPGMELHLIHYSYGVNSTEKGDLSSESTVSRIRTEHFPLTLESARPSHTSQYLCASSELGQRNTIYFGEGSWLTVV.

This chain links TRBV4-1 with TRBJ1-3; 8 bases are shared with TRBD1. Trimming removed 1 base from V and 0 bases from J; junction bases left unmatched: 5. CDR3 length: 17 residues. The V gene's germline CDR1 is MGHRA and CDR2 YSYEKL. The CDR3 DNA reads TGCGCCAGCAGCCAAGTGCTCACAGGGGGCTCTGGAAACACCATATATTTT. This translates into CASSQVLTGGSGNTIYF.

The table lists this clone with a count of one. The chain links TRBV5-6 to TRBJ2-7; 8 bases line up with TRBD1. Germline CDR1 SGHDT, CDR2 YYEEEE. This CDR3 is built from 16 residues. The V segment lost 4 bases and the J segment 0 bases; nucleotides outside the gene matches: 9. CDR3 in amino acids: CASSRAGGPSSYEQYF. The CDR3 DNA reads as TGTGCCAGCAGCCGCGCAGGGGGCCCTAGCTCCTACGAGCAGTACTTC.

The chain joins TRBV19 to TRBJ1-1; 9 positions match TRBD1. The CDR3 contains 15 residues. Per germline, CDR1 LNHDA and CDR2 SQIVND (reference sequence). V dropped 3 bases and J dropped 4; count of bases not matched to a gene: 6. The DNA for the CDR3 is TGTGCCAGTAGTATGGGACAGGGAGTGGGCACTGAAGCTTTCTTT. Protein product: CASSMGQGVGTEAFF.

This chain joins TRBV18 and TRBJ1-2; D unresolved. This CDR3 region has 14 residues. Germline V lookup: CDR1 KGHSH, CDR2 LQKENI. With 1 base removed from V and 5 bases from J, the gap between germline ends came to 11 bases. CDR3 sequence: CASSPLDTRYGYTF. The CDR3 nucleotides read TGTGCCAGCTCACCACTCGATACGCGATATGGCTACACCTTC.

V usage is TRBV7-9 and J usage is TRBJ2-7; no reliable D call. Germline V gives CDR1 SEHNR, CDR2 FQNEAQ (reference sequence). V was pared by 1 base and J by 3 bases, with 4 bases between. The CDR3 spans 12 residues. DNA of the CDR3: TGTGCCAGCAGCTTAGACAACTACGAGCAGTACTTC. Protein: CASSLDNYEQYF.

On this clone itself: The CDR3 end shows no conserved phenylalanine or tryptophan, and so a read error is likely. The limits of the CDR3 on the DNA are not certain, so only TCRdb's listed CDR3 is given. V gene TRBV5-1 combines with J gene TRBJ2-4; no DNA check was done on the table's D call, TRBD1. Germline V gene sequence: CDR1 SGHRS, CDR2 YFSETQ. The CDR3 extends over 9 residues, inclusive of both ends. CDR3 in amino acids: CAGTDRCNL.

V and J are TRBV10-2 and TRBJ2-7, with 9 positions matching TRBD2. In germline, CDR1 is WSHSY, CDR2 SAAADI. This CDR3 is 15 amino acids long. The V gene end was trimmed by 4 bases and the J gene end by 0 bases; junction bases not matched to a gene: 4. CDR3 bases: TGCGCCAGCAGTGCGGCGGGACTAGCCTCCTACGAGCAGTACTTC. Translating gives CASSAAGLASYEQYF.

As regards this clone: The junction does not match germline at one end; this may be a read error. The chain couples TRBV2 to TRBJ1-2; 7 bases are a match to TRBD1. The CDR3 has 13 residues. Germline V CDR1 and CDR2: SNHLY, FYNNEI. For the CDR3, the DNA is TGTGCCAGTGTGGGACAGTCTAATTATGGCTACACCTTC. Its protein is CASVGQSNYGYTF.

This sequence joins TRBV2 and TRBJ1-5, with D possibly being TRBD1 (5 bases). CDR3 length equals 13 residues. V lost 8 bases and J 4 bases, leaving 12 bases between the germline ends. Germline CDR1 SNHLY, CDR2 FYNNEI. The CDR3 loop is CASARAGNQPQHF. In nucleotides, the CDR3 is TGTGCCAGCGCCAGGGCGGGAAATCAGCCCCAGCATTTT.

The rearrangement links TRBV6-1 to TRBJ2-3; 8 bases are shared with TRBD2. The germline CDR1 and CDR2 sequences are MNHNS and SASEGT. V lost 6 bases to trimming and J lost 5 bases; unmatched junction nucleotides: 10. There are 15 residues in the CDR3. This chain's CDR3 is CASRSLGGGLDTQYF. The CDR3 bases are TGTGCCAGCAGATCACTCGGGGGGGGCTTAGATACGCAGTATTTT.

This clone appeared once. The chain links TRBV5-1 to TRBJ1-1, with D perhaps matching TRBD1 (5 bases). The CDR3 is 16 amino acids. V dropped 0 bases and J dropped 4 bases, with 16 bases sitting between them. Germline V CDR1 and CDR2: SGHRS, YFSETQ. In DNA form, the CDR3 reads TGCGCCAGCAGCTTGGCCGGGGCGGGGAAGGGCACTGAAGCTTTCTTT. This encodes CASSLAGAGKGTEAFF.

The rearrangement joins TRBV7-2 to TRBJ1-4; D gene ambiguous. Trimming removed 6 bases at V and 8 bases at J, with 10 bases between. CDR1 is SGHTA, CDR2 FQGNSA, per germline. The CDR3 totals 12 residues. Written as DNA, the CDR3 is TGTGCCAGCAGGCGGTTTGGAGAAAAACTGTTTTTT. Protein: CASRRFGEKLFF.

CDR3 DNA: TGTGCCAGCAGCTCGGGGACAGGGTTCAATCAGCCCCAGCATTTT. Its translation is CASSSGTGFNQPQHF. The J gene is TRBJ1-5, the V gene TRBV9; TRBD1 matches at 9 bases. The length of the CDR3 is 15 residues. J was trimmed by 3 bases and V by 4 bases; bases with no gene match: 5. Germline lookup yields CDR1 SGDLS and CDR2 YYNGEE.

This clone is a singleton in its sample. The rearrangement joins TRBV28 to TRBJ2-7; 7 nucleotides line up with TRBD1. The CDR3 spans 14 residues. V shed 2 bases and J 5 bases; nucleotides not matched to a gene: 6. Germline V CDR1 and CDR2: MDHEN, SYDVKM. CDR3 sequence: CASSLGYRGNEQYF. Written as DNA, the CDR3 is TGTGCCAGCAGTTTAGGTTACAGGGGTAACGAGCAGTACTTC. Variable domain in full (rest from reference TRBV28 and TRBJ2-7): DVKVTQSSRYLVKRTGEKVFLECVQDMDHENMFWYRQDPGLGLRLIYFSYDVKMKEKGDIPEGYSVSREKKERFSLILESASTNQTSMYLCASSLGYRGNEQYFGPGTRLTVT.

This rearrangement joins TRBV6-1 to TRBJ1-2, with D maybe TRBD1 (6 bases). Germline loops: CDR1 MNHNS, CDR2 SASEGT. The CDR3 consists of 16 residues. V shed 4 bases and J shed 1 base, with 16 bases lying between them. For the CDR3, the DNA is TGTGCCAGCAGTGGACCCAGGGGCCCCTTTAACTATGGCTACACCTTC. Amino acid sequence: CASSGPRGPFNYGYTF.

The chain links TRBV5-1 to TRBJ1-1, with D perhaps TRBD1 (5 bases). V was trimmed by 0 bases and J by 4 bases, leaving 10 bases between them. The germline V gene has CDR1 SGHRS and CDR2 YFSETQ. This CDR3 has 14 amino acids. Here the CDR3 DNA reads TGCGCCAGCAGCTTGGTTGTCGGGGGCACTGAAGCTTTCTTT. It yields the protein CASSLVVGGTEAFF.

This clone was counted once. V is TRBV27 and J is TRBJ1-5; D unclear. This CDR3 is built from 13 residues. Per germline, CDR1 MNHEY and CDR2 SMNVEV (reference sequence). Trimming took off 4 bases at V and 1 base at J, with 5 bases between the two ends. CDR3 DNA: TGTGCCAGCAGTTACAGAAGCAATCAGCCCCAGCATTTT. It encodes CASSYRSNQPQHF.

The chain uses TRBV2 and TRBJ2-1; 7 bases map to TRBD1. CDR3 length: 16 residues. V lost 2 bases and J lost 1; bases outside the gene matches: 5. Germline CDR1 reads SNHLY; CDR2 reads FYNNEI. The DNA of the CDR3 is TGTGCCAGCAGTGAAAACTACAGGGGATCCTACAATGAGCAGTTCTTC. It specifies CASSENYRGSYNEQFF.

The CDR3 is CARRITYEQYF. As DNA, the CDR3 is TGTGCCAGGAGGATCACCTACGAGCAGTACTTC. The chain employs TRBV6-9 and TRBJ2-7; D unclear. The V gene's germline CDR1 is MNHGY and CDR2 SVAAGI. V lost 9 bases, J lost 2 bases, and 8 bases lay in between. The CDR3 spans 11 residues.

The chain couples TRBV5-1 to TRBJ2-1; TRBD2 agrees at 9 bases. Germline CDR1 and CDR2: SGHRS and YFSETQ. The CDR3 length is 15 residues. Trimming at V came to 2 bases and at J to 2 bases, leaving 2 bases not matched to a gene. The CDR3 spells CASSLSGGPYNEQFF. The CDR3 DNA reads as TGCGCCAGCAGCTTAAGCGGGGGGCCCTACAATGAGCAGTTCTTC.

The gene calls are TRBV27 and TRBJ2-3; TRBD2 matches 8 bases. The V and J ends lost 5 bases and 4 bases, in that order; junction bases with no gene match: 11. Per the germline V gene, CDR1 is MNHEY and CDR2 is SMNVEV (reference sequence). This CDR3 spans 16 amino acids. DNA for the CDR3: TGTGCCAGCAGTCCTACGGGACTAGTCGGGGCAGATACGCAGTATTTT. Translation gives CASSPTGLVGADTQYF.

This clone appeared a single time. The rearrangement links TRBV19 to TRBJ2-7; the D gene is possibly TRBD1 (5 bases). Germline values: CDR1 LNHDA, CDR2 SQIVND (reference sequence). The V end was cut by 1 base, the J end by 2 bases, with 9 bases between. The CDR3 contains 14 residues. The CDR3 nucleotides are TGTGCCAGTAGTATAGTCTTGGACACCTACGAGCAGTACTTC. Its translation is CASSIVLDTYEQYF.

The CDR3 here is CASSTRQESVYGYTF. The CDR3 DNA reads TGTGCCAGCAGTACGCGACAGGAGAGTGTCTATGGCTACACCTTC. The gene calls are TRBV2 and TRBJ1-2; TRBD1 might be the D (6 bases). V was cut by 5 bases and J by 4 bases, with 17 bases left in between. The germline V gene has CDR1 SNHLY and CDR2 FYNNEI. The CDR3 loop spans 15 amino acids.

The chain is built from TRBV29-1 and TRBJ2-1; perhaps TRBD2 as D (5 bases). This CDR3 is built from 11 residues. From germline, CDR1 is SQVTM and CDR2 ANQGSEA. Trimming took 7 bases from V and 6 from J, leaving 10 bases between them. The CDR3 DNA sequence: TGCAGCGGCAGACGGGGCAATGAGCAGTTCTTC. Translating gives CSGRRGNEQFF.

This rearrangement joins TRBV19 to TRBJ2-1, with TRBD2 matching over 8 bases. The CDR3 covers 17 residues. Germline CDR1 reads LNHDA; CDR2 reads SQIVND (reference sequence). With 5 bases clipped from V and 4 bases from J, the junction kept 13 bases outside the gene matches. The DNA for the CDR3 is TGTGCCAGTAGTCTTGTCGCTAGGTCTAGCGGGTACAATGAGCAGTTCTTC. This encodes CASSLVARSSGYNEQFF. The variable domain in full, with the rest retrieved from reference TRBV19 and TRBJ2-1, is DGGITQSPKYLFRKEGQNVTLSCEQNLNHDAMYWYRQDPGQGLRLIYYSQIVNDFQKGDIAEGYSVSREKKESFPLTVTSAQKNPTAFYLCASSLVARSSGYNEQFFGPGTRLTVL.

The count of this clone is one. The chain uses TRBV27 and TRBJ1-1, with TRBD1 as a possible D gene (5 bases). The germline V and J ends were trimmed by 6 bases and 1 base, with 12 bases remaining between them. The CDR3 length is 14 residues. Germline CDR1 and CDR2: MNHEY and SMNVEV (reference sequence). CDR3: CASRGPTGNTEAFF. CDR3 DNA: TGTGCCAGCAGGGGCCCCACAGGGAACACTGAAGCTTTCTTT.